This T cell receptor beta chain was observed in a study of cytomegalovirus exposure and HLA in healthy donors. Overall study results and limits: Follow-up analysis seemed to connect common viral pathogens with several of the most significant clusters identified. With later analysis, a missense DCLRE1C variant became linked to TCR beta V- and J-gene trimming. Relative to the 666-donor mean, N-insertions were reportedly fewer in an Asian-associated ancestry cluster in a later analysis.

60 Vbeta and 13 Jbeta primers were used in PCR. The protocol was immunoSEQ multiplex PCR, while the TCRdb copy is restricted to in-frame clones and leaves out a portion. The sample lists approximately 140,000 clones; 76% were seen once. Worth noting for this clone: Its antigen remains unidentified.

The CDR3 is 15 amino acids. V lost 0 bases, J lost 0 bases, and 9 bases lay in between. CDR1 and CDR2 (germline): SGHTA, FQGNSA. This clonotype was obtained from a man aged 40-50 years in good health and CMV-seronegative. The rearrangement links TRBV7-2 to TRBJ2-7, with a tentative D call TRBD2 (6 bases). The sample comprised PBMCs. The chain's CDR3 is CASSLAGGNSYEQYF. The CDR3 nucleotides are TGTGCCAGCAGCTTAGCGGGGGGTAACTCCTACGAGCAGTACTTC.